Listed below are T cell receptor beta chains from one sample, sequenced in a study of blood T cell repertoires in COVID-19. Data came from immunoSEQ multiplex PCR; TCRdb stores just in-frame clones and leaves some out. The data hold roughly 150,000 clones, with around four fifths observed a single time. The sequenced material came from PBMCs or T cells enriched from blood (not recorded which). The receptors here all came from a man between 65 and 80 years old who had been exposed to COVID-19. Each CDR3 is given with its conserved first and last residue. D genes are given only for firm matches.

V: TRBV19; J: TRBJ2-1; D: -; CDR3: CASRGSASEDEQFF
V: TRBV7-2; J: TRBJ2-6; D: -; CDR3: CASSATWANVLTF
V: TRBV2; J: TRBJ2-3; D: TRBD2; CDR3: CASRSGTTPSQDTQYF
V: TRBV19; J: TRBJ1-5; D: TRBD1; CDR3: CASSTRTGGDQPQHF
V: TRBV19; J: TRBJ1-1; D: -; CDR3: CASSPLGQYTEAFF
V: TRBV19; J: TRBJ1-1; D: TRBD1; CDR3: CASSLRGGTGESTEAFF
V: TRBV6-2/TRBV6-3; J: TRBJ2-5; D: TRBD2; CDR3: CASSYSLAGVVETQYF
V: TRBV2; J: TRBJ1-4; D: -; CDR3: CASKQGRGNEKLFF
V: TRBV9; J: TRBJ2-3; D: TRBD2; CDR3: CASSSSGTSGTSSTDTQYF
V: TRBV6-5; J: TRBJ1-6; D: -; CDR3: CASSFNPTTGNSPLHF